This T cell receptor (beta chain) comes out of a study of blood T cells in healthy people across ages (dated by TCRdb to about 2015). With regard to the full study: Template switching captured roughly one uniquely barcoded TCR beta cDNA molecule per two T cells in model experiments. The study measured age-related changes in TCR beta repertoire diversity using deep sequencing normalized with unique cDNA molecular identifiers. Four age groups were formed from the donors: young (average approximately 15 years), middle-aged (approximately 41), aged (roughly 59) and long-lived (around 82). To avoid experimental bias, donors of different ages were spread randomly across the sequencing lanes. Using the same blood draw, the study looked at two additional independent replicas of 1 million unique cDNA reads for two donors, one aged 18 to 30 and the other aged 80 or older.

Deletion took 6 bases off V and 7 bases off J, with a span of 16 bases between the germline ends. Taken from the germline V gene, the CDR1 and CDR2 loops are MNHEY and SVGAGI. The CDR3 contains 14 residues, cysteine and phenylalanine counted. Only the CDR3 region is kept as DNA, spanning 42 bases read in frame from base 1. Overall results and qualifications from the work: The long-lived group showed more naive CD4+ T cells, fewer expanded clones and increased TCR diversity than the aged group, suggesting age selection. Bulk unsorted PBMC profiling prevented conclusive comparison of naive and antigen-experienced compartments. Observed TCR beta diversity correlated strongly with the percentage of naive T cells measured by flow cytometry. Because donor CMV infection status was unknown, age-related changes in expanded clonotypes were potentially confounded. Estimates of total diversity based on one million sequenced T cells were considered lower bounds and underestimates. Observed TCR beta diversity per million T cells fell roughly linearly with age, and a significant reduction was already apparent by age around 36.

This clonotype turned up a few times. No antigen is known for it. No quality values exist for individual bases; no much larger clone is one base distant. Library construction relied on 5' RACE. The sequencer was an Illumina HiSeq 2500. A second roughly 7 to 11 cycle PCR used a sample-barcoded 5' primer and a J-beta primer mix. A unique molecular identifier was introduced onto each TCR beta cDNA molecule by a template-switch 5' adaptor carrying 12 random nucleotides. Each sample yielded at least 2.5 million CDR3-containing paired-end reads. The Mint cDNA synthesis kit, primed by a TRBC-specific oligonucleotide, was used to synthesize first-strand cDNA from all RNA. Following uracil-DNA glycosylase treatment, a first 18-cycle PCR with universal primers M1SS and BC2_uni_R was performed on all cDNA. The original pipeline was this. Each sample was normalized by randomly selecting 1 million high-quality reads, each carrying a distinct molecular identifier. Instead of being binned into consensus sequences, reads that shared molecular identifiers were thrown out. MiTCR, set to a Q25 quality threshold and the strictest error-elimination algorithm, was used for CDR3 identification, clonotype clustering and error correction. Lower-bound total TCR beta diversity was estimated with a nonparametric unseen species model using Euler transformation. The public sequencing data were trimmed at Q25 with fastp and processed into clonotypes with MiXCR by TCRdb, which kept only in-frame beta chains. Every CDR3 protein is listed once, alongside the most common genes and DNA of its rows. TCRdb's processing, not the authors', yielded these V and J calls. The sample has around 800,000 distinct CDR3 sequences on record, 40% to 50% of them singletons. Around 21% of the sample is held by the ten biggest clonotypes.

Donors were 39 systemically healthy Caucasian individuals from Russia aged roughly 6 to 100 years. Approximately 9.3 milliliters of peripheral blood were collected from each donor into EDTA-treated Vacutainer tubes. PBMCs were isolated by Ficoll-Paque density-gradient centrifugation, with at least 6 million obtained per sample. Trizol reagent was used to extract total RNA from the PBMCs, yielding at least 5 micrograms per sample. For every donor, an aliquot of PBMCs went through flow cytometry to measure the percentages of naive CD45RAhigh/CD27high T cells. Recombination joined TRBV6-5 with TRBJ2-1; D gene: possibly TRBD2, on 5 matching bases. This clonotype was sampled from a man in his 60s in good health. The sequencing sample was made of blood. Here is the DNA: TGTGCCAGCAGCCCTCTAGGCGGGTTGAATGAGCAGTTCTTC. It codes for CASSPLGGLNEQFF.